One sample yielded the 21 T cell receptor beta chains listed below, sequenced in a study of response to subunit inactivated influenza vaccine. TCRdb re-analysed the RT-PCR reads in MiXCR, keeping a single row per CDR3 protein. The table shows around 520,000 distinct CDR3 sequences, with around 11% occurring only once. The sample in question was PBMCs from blood, obtained on the day of vaccination. The receptors originated from a man between 45 and 60 years old who received an inactivated influenza vaccine.

Only a few counts were recorded for this clonotype. This chain connects TRBV5-1 to TRBJ2-3; D uncertain. Germline V gene lookup returns CDR1 SGHRS and CDR2 YFSETQ. V was trimmed by 0 bases and J by 3 bases, leaving 14 bases between them. The CDR3 covers 16 residues. CDR3 loop: CASSLAVRRRTDTQYF. CDR3 sequence (DNA): TGCGCCAGCAGCTTGGCCGTCAGGAGAAGAACAGATACGCAGTATTTT. Looking up the rest from reference TRBV5-1 and TRBJ2-3 gives the full variable domain: KAGVTQTPRYLIKTRGQQVTLSCSPISGHRSVSWYQQTPGQGLQFLFEYFSETQRNKGNFPGRFSGRQFSNSRSEMNVSTLELGDSALYLCASSLAVRRRTDTQYFGPGTRLTVL.

The V call is TRBV29-1, the J call TRBJ2-7, with 9 nucleotides matching TRBD1. Germline-derived CDR1 and CDR2 are SQVTM and ANQGSEA. This CDR3 comprises 12 residues. The junction had 4 bases not matched to a gene; V was cut back by 4 bases and J by 6 bases. The CDR3 region is CSVGDRVGEQYF. As DNA, the CDR3 is TGCAGCGTTGGGGACAGGGTGGGCGAGCAGTACTTC.

The table lists this clonotype with many counts. This rearrangement joins TRBV28 to TRBJ2-7; TRBD1 matches 9 bases. CDR1 and CDR2 (germline): MDHEN, SYDVKM. Trimming at V came to 6 bases and at J to 2 bases, leaving 5 bases not matched to a gene. This CDR3 region has 14 residues. CDR3 residues: CASSLTGGPYEQYF. Written as DNA, the CDR3 is TGTGCCAGCAGCCTGACAGGGGGTCCCTACGAGCAGTACTTC.

This clonotype was counted only a few times. This rearrangement joins TRBV4-1 to TRBJ2-5; weak D call: TRBD2 (6 bases). This CDR3 has 14 residues. Trimming cost V 4 bases and J 5 bases, with 14 bases left between them. In germline, CDR1 is MGHRA, CDR2 YSYEKL. CDR3 nucleotides: TGCGCCAGCAGCCCCTATGCGGGGAGGGAGACCCAGTACTTC. Translated: CASSPYAGRETQYF.

The chain employs TRBV3-1 and TRBJ2-1, with 8 nucleotides matching TRBD2. CDR1 is LGHDT and CDR2 is YNNKEL in the germline V gene (reference sequence). CDR3 size: 16 residues. The junction had 11 bases not matched to a gene; V was cut back by 4 bases and J by 6 bases. CDR3 residues: CASSPLSGSSGNEQFF. Written as DNA, the CDR3 is TGTGCCAGCAGCCCGTTAAGCGGGAGCTCCGGCAATGAGCAGTTCTTC.

The rearrangement links TRBV4-3 to TRBJ1-4, with unresolved D. V was cut by 1 base and J by 7 bases, with 16 bases left in between. Germline CDR1 LGHNA, CDR2 YSLEER. CDR3 length equals 16 residues. Written as DNA, the CDR3 is TGCGCCAGCAGCCAAGTTTGGAGAGACTCGGTTGAAAAACTGTTTTTT. This translates into CASSQVWRDSVEKLFF.

This clonotype was recorded a few times. The chain is built from TRBV27 and TRBJ2-7, with 9 bases matching TRBD2. V gave up 0 bases and J gave up 5 bases; unmatched junction bases: 2. There are 14 residues in the CDR3. The V gene's germline CDR1 is MNHEY and CDR2 SMNVEV (reference sequence). CDR3 loop: CASSLSVAGDEQYF. Here the CDR3 DNA reads TGTGCCAGCAGTTTATCTGTAGCGGGGGACGAGCAGTACTTC.

The chain couples TRBV12-3 or TRBV12-4 to TRBJ2-1; D is uncertain. CDR3 length equals 17 residues. Trimming cost V 6 bases and J 4 bases, with 22 bases left between them. CDR3 nucleotides: TGTGCCAGCAGGCGCGCCGGAGTTGTCGGTTCGTACAATGAGCAGTTCTTC. This translates into CASRRAGVVGSYNEQFF.

This chain joins TRBV4-3 and TRBJ2-1, with 14 bases aligning to TRBD2. After removal of 3 bases from V and 7 bases from J, the junction contained 11 bases not matched to a gene. The CDR3 totals 18 residues. The V gene's germline CDR1 is LGHNA and CDR2 YSLEER. CDR3 sequence (DNA): TGCGCCAGCAGCCAGTACCTGGGGGGACTAGCGGGAGAGAATGAGCAGTTCTTC. Protein product: CASSQYLGGLAGENEQFF.

There are a few counts of this clonotype. The J gene is TRBJ2-1, the V gene TRBV4-3; TRBD2 matches at 9 bases. The CDR3 runs 18 residues. Germline loops: CDR1 LGHNA, CDR2 YSLEER. The J segment lost 0 bases and the V segment lost 1 base, leaving 7 bases of the junction unmatched. CDR3 DNA: TGCGCCAGCAGCCAAGGACCTAGCGGGGTGAGCTCCTACAATGAGCAGTTCTTC. Amino acid sequence: CASSQGPSGVSSYNEQFF.

The CDR3 DNA sequence: TGCGCCAGCAGCCCGGACAGGGGAGGCCCAGATACGCAGTATTTT. It specifies CASSPDRGGPDTQYF. The chain combines TRBV5-1 with TRBJ2-3, with TRBD1 matching 9 bases. This CDR3 is built from 15 residues. The ends lost 4 bases at V and 4 bases at J; junction bases unmatched: 7. Germline-derived CDR1 and CDR2 are SGHRS and YFSETQ.

This clonotype was found a few times. The chain links TRBV18 to TRBJ2-7; the D is unclear. CDR3 size: 12 residues. Looked up from germline, CDR1 is KGHSH and CDR2 is LQKENI. V was shortened by 3 bases and J by 5 bases, with 8 bases between the two germline ends. The CDR3 coding sequence is TGTGCCAGCTCACCTTCGGGTAACGAGCAGTACTTC. Translated, it gives CASSPSGNEQYF.

This clonotype has a handful of counts. The chain uses TRBV6-1 and TRBJ1-5, with 10 bases aligning to TRBD1. CDR1 and CDR2 (germline): MNHNS, SASEGT. This CDR3 has 16 amino acids. V lost 5 bases and J lost 5; bases outside the gene matches: 9. CDR3 protein: CASSPAGTGAHQPQHF. The CDR3 coding sequence is TGTGCCAGCAGTCCCGCCGGGACAGGGGCCCATCAGCCCCAGCATTTT.

The chain joins TRBV5-1 to TRBJ2-3, with D tentatively TRBD1 or TRBD2 (5 bases each). This CDR3 is built from 14 residues. The germline V gene has CDR1 SGHRS and CDR2 YFSETQ. The V end was cut by 3 bases, the J end by 2 bases, with 10 bases between. The CDR3 region is CASSWDGNTDTQYF. The CDR3 nucleotides are TGCGCCAGCAGCTGGGACGGAAACACAGATACGCAGTATTTT.

This clonotype was seen a few times. J is TRBJ2-6 and V is TRBV20-1; D ambiguous. The CDR3 is made up of 15 amino acids. The ends were cut back, 0 bases at V and 0 bases at J, with 6 bases in the middle. Germline CDR1 and CDR2: DFQATT and SNEGSKA (reference sequence). The CDR3 protein is CSARDHSSGANVLTF. In nucleotides, the CDR3 is TGCAGTGCTAGAGACCATAGCTCTGGGGCCAACGTCCTGACTTTC.

The chain joins TRBV15 to TRBJ2-7; D not certain. Trimming shortened V by 0 bases and J by 9 bases, and 9 bases separated the two germline ends. Germline V gives CDR1 LNHNV, CDR2 YYDKDF (reference sequence). The CDR3 is 12 residues long. CDR3 nucleotides: TGTGCCACCAGCAGAGAGACCGGCGCGCAGTACTTC. Encoded protein: CATSRETGAQYF.

This clonotype was counted between two and nine times. This chain joins TRBV29-1 and TRBJ2-1; the D gene is possibly TRBD1 (5 bases). V dropped 7 bases and J dropped 8 bases, with 12 bases sitting between them. The CDR3 runs 11 residues. CDR1 is SQVTM and CDR2 is ANQGSEA in the germline V gene. The chain's CDR3 is CSGDRADEQFF. In DNA, the CDR3 is TGCAGCGGTGACAGAGCCGATGAGCAGTTCTTC.

This clonotype was counted only a few times. Here the CDR3 reads CAWTSGQGRDTQYF. CDR3 sequence (DNA): TGTGCCTGGACGTCCGGACAGGGACGAGATACGCAGTATTTT. This chain links TRBV30 with TRBJ2-3, with 8 bases aligning to TRBD1. The V gene end was trimmed by 4 bases and the J gene end by 5 bases; junction bases not matched to a gene: 8. Germline-derived CDR1 and CDR2 are GTSNPN and SVGIG (reference sequence). The CDR3 totals 14 residues. Looking up the rest from reference TRBV30 and TRBJ2-3 gives the full variable domain: SQTIHQWPATLVQPVGSPLSLECTVEGTSNPNLYWYRQAAGRGLQLLFYSVGIGQISSEVPQNLSASRPQDRQFILSSKKLLLSDSGFYLCAWTSGQGRDTQYFGPGTRLTVL.

A few counts support this clonotype. CDR3: CASTKWGGSSTDTQYF. The CDR3 DNA reads as TGTGCCAGCACCAAGTGGGGGGGCTCTAGCACAGATACGCAGTATTTT. The rearrangement links TRBV7-9 to TRBJ2-3; D may be TRBD2 (7 bases). Germline assignment: CDR1 SEHNR and CDR2 FQNEAQ (reference sequence). The CDR3 is 16 residues long. V was trimmed by 7 bases and J by 0 bases, leaving 17 bases between them. Based on the CDR3 plus reference TRBV7-9 and TRBJ2-3, the full variable domain is DTGVSQNPRHKITKRGQNVTFRCDPISEHNRLYWYRQTLGQGPEFLTYFQNEAQLEKSRLLSDRFSAERPKGSFSTLEIQRTEQGDSAMYLCASTKWGGSSTDTQYFGPGTRLTVL.

This clonotype showed up many times. CDR3 DNA sequence: TGCGCCAGCAGCTTAGGTAGCGGTAACACAGATACGCAGTATTTT. Translation gives CASSLGSGNTDTQYF. The V and J genes are TRBV5-1 and TRBJ2-3; a possible D gene is TRBD2 (6 bases). Trimming removed 2 bases at V and 2 bases at J, with 12 bases between. The germline gives CDR1 SGHRS, CDR2 YFSETQ. The CDR3 sequence is 15 residues long. Variable domain in full (rest from reference TRBV5-1 and TRBJ2-3): KAGVTQTPRYLIKTRGQQVTLSCSPISGHRSVSWYQQTPGQGLQFLFEYFSETQRNKGNFPGRFSGRQFSNSRSEMNVSTLELGDSALYLCASSLGSGNTDTQYFGPGTRLTVL.

This clonotype was seen many times. The chain combines TRBV5-6 with TRBJ1-4; perhaps TRBD1 as D (5 bases). Per the germline V gene, CDR1 is SGHDT and CDR2 is YYEEEE. The CDR3 contains 16 residues. Trimming stripped 4 bases from V and 7 bases from J, with 20 bases between. The CDR3 sequence is CASSTRRGALGEKLFF. CDR3 DNA sequence: TGTGCCAGCAGCACACGTCGCGGGGCACTGGGTGAAAAACTGTTTTTT.